Sequencing of this T cell receptor beta chain was carried out in a study of T cell responses to AZD1222 COVID-19 vaccine. Study-wide points: The donor group comprised mostly white British people and more females; the analysis possibly underestimated clonal diversity. The study sampled repertoires only after the peak T cell response. Recipients of AZD1222 seropositive at baseline numbered only 5 or 6.

The germline gives CDR1 MNHEY, CDR2 SVGAGI. Trimming removed 0 bases at V and 5 bases at J, with 11 bases between. There are 16 residues in the CDR3. TCRdb keeps only in-frame clones here, not all; method: immunoSEQ multiplex PCR. This table has around 120,000 clones, roughly 91% appearing once. A note on this clone: What it recognizes is unknown.

This TCR was sampled from an adult in good health. The source was peripheral blood, collected on day 0 of MenACWY control vaccination. The genes are TRBV6-5 and TRBJ1-6, with D perhaps matching TRBD1 (5 bases). CDR3 region: CASSYSRGVDNSPLHF. The CDR3 coding sequence is TGTGCCAGCAGTTACTCGAGAGGGGTCGATAATTCACCCCTCCACTTT.